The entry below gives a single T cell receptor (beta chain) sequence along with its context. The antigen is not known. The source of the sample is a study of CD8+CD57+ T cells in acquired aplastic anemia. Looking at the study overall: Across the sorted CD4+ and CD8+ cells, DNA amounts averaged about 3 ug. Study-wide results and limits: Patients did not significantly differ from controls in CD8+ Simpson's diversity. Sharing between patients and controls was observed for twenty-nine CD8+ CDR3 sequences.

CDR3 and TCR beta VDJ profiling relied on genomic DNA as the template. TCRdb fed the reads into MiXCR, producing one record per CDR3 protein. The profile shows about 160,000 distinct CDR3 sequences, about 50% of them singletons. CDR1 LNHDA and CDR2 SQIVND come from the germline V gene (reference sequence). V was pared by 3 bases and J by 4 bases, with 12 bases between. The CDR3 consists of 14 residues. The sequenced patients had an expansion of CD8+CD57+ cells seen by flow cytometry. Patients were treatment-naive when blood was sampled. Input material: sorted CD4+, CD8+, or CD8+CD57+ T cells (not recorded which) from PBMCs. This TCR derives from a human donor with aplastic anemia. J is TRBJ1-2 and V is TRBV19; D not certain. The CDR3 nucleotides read TGTGCCAGTAGTATGGGAGGGTGGGCCTATGGCTACACCTTC. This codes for CASSMGGWAYGYTF.